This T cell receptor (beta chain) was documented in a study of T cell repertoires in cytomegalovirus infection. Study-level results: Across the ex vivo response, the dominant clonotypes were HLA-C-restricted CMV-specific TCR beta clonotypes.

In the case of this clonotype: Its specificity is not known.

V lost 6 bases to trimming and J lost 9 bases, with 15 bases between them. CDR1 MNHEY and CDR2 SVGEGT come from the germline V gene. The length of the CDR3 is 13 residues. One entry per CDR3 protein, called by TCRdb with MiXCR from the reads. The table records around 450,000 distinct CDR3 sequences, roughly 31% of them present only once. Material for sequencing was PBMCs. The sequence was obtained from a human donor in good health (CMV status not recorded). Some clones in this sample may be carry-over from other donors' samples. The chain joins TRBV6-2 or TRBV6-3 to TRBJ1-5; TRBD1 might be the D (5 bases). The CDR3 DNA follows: TGTGCCAGCAGCCAGGGACGGCCCCGGCCCCAGCATTTT. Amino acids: CASSQGRPRPQHF.